This T cell receptor beta chain originates from a study of vaccination and CD4 T cells after COVID-19. Sequencing of cultured CD4+ T cell DNA used the Oncomine TCR Beta short-read assay. TCRdb ran MiXCR on the PCR reads and lists one entry per CDR3 protein. The profile shows approximately 7,000 distinct CDR3 sequences, nearly 55% of them singletons. Treatment meaning: roughly ten-day PBMC culture with coronavirus spike peptide pools or control peptides (ViraFEST assay). It was before the COVID-19 pandemic (2011-2018) that the unexposed donor's CD4+ T cells were collected. Note on this clonotype: The antigen is not known.

Trimming pared 5 bases from V and 4 bases from J, leaving 17 bases between. Germline-derived CDR1 and CDR2 are LNHDA and SQIVND (reference sequence). This CDR3 has 16 amino acids. This chain uses TRBV19 with TRBJ2-2, with D tentatively TRBD2 (5 bases). This receptor was obtained from a human donor in good health. Input material: CD4+ T cells from blood, cultured in vitro. The CDR3 spells CASSLYSSAGTGELFF. The CDR3, as DNA: TGTGCCAGTAGTCTGTACAGTTCGGCGGGCACCGGGGAGCTGTTTTTT.